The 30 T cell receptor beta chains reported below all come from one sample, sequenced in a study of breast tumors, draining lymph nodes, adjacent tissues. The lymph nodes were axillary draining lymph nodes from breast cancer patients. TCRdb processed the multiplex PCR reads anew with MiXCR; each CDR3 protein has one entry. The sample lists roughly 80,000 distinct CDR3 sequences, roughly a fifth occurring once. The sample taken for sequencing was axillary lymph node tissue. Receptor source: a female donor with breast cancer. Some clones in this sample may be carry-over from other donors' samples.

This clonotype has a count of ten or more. CDR3 protein: CASSSEGGQAGQPQHF. DNA for the CDR3: TGCGCCAGCAGCTCGGAAGGAGGGCAGGCGGGTCAGCCCCAGCATTTT. The chain carries TRBV5-1 and TRBJ1-5; D is undetermined. The CDR3 loop spans 16 amino acids. Germline V gene data show CDR1 as SGHRS and CDR2 as YFSETQ. V was pared by 3 bases and J by 6 bases, with 19 bases between.

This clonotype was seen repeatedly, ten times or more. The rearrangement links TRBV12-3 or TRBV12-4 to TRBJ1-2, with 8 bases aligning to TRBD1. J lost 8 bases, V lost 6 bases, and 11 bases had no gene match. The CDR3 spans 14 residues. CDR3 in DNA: TGTGCCAGCAGACAAGGACAGGGCTTTAGAGGCTACACCTTC. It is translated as CASRQGQGFRGYTF.

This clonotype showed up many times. This CDR3 is CASSARQGAIYEQYF. CDR3 in DNA: TGTGCCAGCAGCGCAAGACAGGGGGCCATCTACGAGCAGTACTTC. The chain links TRBV9 to TRBJ2-7; 10 nucleotides match TRBD1. V gave up 3 bases and J gave up 3 bases; unmatched junction bases: 6. Germline V gene sequence: CDR1 SGDLS, CDR2 YYNGEE. CDR3 length equals 15 residues.

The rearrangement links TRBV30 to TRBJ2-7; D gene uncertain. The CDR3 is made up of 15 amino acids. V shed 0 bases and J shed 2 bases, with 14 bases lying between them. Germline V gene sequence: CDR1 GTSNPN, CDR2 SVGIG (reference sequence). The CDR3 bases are TGTGCCTGGAGTGTACTCCCCTCGGCCCCCTACGAGCAGTACTTC. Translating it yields CAWSVLPSAPYEQYF.

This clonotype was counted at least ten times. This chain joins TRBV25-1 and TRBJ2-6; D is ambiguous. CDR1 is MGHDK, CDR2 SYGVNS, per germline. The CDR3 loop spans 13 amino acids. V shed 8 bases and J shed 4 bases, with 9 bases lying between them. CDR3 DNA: TGTGCCAGCTCCCCAACAGGGGCCAACGTCCTGACTTTC. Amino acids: CASSPTGANVLTF.

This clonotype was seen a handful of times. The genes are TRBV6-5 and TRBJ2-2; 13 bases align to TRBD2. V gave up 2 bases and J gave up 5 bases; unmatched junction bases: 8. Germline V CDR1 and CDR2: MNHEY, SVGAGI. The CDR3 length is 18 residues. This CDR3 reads CASSYKRLAGGKTGELFF. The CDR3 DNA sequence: TGTGCCAGCAGTTACAAGAGACTAGCGGGAGGAAAAACCGGGGAGCTGTTTTTT.

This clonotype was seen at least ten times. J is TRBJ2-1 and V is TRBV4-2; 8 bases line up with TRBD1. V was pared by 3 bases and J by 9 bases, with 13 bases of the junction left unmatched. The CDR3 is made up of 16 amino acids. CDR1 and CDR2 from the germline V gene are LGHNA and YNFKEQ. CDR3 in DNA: TGTGCCAGCAGCCAGGAGGACAGGGATCCCTGGGTTGAGCAGTTCTTC. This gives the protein CASSQEDRDPWVEQFF.

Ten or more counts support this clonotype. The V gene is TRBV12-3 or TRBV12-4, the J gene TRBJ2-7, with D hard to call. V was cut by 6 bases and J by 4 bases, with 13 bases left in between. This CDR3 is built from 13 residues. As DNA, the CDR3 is TGTGCCAGCAGCCCGGACGCGCCTTACGAGCAGTACTTC. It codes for CASSPDAPYEQYF.

The CDR3 loop reads CASSQFTAANYGYTF. The CDR3 DNA sequence: TGTGCCAGCAGCCAATTTACGGCCGCTAACTATGGCTACACCTTC. This chain joins TRBV16 and TRBJ1-2; D unclear. CDR3 length: 15 amino acids. V gave up 1 base and J gave up 0 bases, with 9 bases separating them. Germline loops: CDR1 KGHSY, CDR2 FQNENV. Full variable domain (outside the CDR3, taken from reference TRBV16 and TRBJ1-2): GEEVAQTPKHLVRGEGQKAKLYCAPIKGHSYVFWYQQVLKNEFKFLISFQNENVFDETGMPKERFSAKCLPNSPCSLEIQATKLEDSAVYFCASSQFTAANYGYTFGSGTRLTVV.

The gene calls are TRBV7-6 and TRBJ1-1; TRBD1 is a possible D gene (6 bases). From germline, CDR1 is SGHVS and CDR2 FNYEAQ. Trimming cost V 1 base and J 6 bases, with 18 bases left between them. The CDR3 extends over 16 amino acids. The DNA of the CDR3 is TGTGCCAGCAGCTTAGGGGGGCGGGGGGCGAGAGCTGAAGCTTTCTTT. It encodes CASSLGGRGARAEAFF.

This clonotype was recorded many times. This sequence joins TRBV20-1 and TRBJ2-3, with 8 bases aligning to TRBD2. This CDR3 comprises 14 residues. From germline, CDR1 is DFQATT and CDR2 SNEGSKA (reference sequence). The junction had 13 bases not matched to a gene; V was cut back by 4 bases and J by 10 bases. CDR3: CSATPGLGDRPQYF. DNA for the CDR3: TGCAGTGCTACCCCGGGACTAGGGGATAGACCGCAGTATTTT.

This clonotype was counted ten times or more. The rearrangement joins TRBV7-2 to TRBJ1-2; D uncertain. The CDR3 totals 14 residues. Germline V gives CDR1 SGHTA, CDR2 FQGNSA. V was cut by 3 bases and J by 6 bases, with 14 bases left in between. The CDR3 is CASSLGTAVDGYTF. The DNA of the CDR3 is TGTGCCAGCAGCTTGGGTACGGCTGTGGATGGCTACACCTTC.

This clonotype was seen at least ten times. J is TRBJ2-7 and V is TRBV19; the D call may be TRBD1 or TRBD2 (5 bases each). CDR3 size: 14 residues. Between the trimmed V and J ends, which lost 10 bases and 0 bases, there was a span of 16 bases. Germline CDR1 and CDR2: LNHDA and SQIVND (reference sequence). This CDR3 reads CATKTGTASYEQYF. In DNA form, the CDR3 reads TGTGCCACCAAAACCGGGACGGCCTCCTACGAGCAGTACTTC.

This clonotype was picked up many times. The CDR3 here is CASSLAGSGYTF. The CDR3 coding sequence is TGTGCCAGCAGTTTAGCAGGGTCTGGCTACACCTTC. The chain links TRBV12-3 or TRBV12-4 to TRBJ1-2; D gene unclear. This CDR3 comprises 12 residues. Trimming removed 0 bases from V and 7 bases from J, with 6 bases in between.

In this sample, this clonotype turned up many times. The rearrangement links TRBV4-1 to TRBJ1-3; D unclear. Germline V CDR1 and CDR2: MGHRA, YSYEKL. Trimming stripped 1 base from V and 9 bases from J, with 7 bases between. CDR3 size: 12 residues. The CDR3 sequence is CASSQVGATIYF. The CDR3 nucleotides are TGCGCCAGCAGCCAAGTCGGAGCCACCATATATTTT.

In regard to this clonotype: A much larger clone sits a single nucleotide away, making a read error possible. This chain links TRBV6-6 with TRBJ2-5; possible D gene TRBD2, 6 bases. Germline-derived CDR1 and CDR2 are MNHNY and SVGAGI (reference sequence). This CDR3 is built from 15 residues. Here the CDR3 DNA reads TGTGCCAGCAGTCGCAGAACTAGCCTCCAAGAGGCCCAGTACTTC. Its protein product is CASSRRTSLQEAQYF.

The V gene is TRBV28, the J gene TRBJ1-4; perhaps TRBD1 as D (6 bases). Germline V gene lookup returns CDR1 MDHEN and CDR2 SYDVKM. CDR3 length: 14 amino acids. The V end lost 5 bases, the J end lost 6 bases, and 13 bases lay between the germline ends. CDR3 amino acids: CASSVGGLDEKLFF. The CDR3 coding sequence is TGTGCCAGCAGTGTTGGGGGGCTGGATGAAAAACTGTTTTTT. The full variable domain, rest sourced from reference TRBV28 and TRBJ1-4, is DVKVTQSSRYLVKRTGEKVFLECVQDMDHENMFWYRQDPGLGLRLIYFSYDVKMKEKGDIPEGYSVSREKKERFSLILESASTNQTSMYLCASSVGGLDEKLFFGSGTQLSVL.

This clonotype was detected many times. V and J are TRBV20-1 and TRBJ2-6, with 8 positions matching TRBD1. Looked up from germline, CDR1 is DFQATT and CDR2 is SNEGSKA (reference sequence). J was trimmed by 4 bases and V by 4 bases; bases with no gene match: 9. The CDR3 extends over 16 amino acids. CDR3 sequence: CSAKTDRGSGANVLTF. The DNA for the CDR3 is TGCAGTGCTAAGACTGACAGGGGTTCAGGGGCCAACGTCCTGACTTTC.

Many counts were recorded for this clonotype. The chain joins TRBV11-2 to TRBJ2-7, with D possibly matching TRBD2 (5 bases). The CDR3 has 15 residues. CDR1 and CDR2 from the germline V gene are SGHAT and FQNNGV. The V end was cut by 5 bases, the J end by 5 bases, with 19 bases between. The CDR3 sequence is CASSHRLALGNEQYF. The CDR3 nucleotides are TGTGCCAGCAGCCACCGGCTAGCCCTGGGGAACGAGCAGTACTTC.

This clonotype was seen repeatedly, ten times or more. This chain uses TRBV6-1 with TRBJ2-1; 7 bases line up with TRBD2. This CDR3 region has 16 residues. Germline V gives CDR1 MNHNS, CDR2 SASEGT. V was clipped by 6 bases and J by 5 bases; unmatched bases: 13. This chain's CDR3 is CASRGARLARNNEQFF. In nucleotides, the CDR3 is TGTGCCAGCAGAGGGGCGAGACTAGCAAGAAACAATGAGCAGTTCTTC.

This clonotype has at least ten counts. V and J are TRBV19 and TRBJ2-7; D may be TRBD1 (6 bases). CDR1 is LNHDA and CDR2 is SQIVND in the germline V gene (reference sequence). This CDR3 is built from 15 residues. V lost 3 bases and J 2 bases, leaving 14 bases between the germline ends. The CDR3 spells CASSMTGRGTYEQYF. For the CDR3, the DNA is TGTGCCAGTAGTATGACAGGTAGGGGGACCTACGAGCAGTACTTC.

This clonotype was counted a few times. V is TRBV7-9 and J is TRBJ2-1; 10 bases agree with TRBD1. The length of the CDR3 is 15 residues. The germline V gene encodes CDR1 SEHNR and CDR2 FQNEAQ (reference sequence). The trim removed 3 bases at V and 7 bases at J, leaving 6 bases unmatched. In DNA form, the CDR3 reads TGTGCCAGCAGCTTGGGGGACAGGGGTGCTAATGAGCAGTTCTTC. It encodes CASSLGDRGANEQFF. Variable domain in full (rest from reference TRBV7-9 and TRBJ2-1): DTGVSQNPRHKITKRGQNVTFRCDPISEHNRLYWYRQTLGQGPEFLTYFQNEAQLEKSRLLSDRFSAERPKGSFSTLEIQRTEQGDSAMYLCASSLGDRGANEQFFGPGTRLTVL.

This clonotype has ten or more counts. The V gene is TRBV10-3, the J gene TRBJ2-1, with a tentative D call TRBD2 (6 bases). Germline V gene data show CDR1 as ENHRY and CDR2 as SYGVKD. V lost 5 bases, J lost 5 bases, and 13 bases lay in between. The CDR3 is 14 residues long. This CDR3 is CAISRREADNEQFF. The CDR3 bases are TGTGCCATCAGTCGGCGGGAAGCGGACAATGAGCAGTTCTTC.

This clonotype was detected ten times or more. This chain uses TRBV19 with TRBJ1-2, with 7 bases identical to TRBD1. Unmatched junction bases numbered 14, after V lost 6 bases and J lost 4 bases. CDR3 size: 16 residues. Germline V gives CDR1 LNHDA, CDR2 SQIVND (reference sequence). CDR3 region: CASSTDERRGAYGYTF. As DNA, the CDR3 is TGTGCCAGTAGCACCGACGAGCGCAGGGGGGCCTATGGCTACACCTTC.

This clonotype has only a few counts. The CDR3 spells CASSLVAAGANVLTF. CDR3 bases: TGCGCCAGCAGCTTGGTTGCGGCTGGGGCCAACGTCCTGACTTTC. The chain employs TRBV5-1 and TRBJ2-6; D is ambiguous. V was cut by 0 bases and J by 2 bases, with 6 bases left in between. The germline CDR1 and CDR2 sequences are SGHRS and YFSETQ. The CDR3 covers 15 residues.

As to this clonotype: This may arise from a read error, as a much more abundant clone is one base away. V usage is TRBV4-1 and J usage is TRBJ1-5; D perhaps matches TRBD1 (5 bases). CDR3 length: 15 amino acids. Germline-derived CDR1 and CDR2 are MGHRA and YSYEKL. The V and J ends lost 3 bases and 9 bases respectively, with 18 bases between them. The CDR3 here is CASSHEGPLSGPQHF. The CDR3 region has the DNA TGCGCCAGCAGCCATGAGGGACCTCTAAGTGGGCCCCAGCATTTT.

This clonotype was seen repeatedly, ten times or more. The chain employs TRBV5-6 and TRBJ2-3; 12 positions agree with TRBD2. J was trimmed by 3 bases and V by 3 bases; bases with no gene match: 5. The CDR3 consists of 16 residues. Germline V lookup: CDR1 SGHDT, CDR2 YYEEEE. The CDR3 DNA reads TGTGCCAGCAGCTCTAGCGGGAGGGCCCTAACAGATACGCAGTATTTT. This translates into CASSSSGRALTDTQYF.

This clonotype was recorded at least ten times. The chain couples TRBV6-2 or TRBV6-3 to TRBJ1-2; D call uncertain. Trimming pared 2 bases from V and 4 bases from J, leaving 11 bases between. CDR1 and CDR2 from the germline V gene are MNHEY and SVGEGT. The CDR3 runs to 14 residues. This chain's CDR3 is CASSYGRPVYGYTF. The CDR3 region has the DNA TGTGCCAGCAGTTACGGTCGCCCGGTCTATGGCTACACCTTC.

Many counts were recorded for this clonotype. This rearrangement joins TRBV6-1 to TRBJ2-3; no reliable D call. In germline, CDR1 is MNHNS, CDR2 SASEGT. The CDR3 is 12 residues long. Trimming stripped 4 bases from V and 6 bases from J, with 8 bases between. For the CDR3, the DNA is TGTGCCAGCAGTGGACGGGTTGATACGCAGTATTTT. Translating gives CASSGRVDTQYF.

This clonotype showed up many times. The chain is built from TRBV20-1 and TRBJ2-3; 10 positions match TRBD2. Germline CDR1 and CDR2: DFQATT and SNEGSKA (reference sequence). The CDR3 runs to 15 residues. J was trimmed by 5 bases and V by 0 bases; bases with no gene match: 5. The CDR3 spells CSARDLLAGVDTQYF. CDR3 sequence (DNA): TGCAGTGCTAGAGATCTCCTAGCGGGAGTAGATACGCAGTATTTT.